These 5 T cell receptor beta chains came from one sample sequenced in a study of cytomegalovirus exposure and HLA in healthy donors. The PCR used 60 Vbeta and 13 Jbeta primers. Repertoires were generated with immunoSEQ multiplex PCR, while TCRdb's copy carries only in-frame clones and drops some. The sample records nearly 110,000 clones, 60% to 80% being singletons. The sequenced sample consisted of PBMCs. The receptors here all came from a boy aged 5-17 years in good health and CMV-seronegative.

This chain connects TRBV25-1 to TRBJ2-1; TRBD2 matches 11 bases. The CDR3 covers 14 residues. Unmatched junction bases numbered 6, after V lost 5 bases and J lost 9 bases. Per germline, CDR1 MGHDK and CDR2 SYGVNS. The CDR3 bases are TGTGCCAGCAGTCTAGCGGGAGGAGCCGGTGAGCAGTTCTTC. Amino acids: CASSLAGGAGEQFF.

The V and J genes are TRBV19 and TRBJ1-1, with a possible D match to TRBD1 (6 bases). The CDR3 totals 13 residues. Trimming took 6 bases from V and 1 from J, leaving 9 bases between them. Germline CDR1 and CDR2: LNHDA and SQIVND (reference sequence). CDR3 region: CASRIRGNTEAFF. CDR3 nucleotides: TGTGCCAGTAGAATCAGGGGGAACACTGAAGCTTTCTTT.

The rearrangement joins TRBV7-9 to TRBJ1-4; D may be TRBD1 (6 bases). CDR3 size: 13 residues. V lost 7 bases, J lost 8 bases, and 14 bases lay in between. The V gene's germline CDR1 is SEHNR and CDR2 FQNEAQ (reference sequence). The CDR3 protein is CASTQAGVEKLFF. The CDR3, as DNA: TGTGCCAGCACCCAGGCAGGGGTGGAAAAACTGTTTTTT.

The chain links TRBV28 to TRBJ2-7, with 7 bases identical to TRBD2. The CDR3 runs 12 residues. Germline V gives CDR1 MDHEN, CDR2 SYDVKM. V dropped 3 bases and J dropped 11; count of bases not matched to a gene: 7. CDR3 in DNA: TGTGCCAGCAGTTTCGCCGGACTAGGAGAGTACTTC. This sequence encodes CASSFAGLGEYF.

This clone appeared a single time. This chain's CDR3 is CAWSPGQNYGYTF. CDR3 in DNA: TGTGCCTGGAGTCCTGGACAGAACTATGGCTACACCTTC. The V call is TRBV30, the J call TRBJ1-2, with a possible D match to TRBD1 (6 bases). CDR3 length: 13 residues. The germline V gene has CDR1 GTSNPN and CDR2 SVGIG (reference sequence). The V and J ends lost 2 bases and 2 bases respectively, with 9 bases between them.